The source of this TCR beta chain is a study of blood T cells in healthy people across ages. Notes on the study in general: Lack of knowledge of donor CMV status possibly confounded expanded clonotype changes.

The CDR3 loop spans 16 amino acids. Deletions cut 0 bases from V and 8 bases from J, with 18 bases between. CDR1 SGHKS and CDR2 YYEKEE come from the germline V gene (reference sequence). A second about 7 to 11 cycle PCR used barcoded and J-beta primers. TCRdb fed the 5' RACE reads into MiXCR, producing one record per CDR3 protein. The data hold hundreds of thousands of distinct CDR3 sequences, with approximately 25% observed a single time. Turning to this clonotype: Its target is unknown.

The same sample was also used in a study of T cells of mothers and their children. That study adds: Every mother produced more than 10 million TCR beta CDR3 reads, whereas every child provided 2.5 million to 3 million.

Sequencing was performed on blood. The source is a boy younger than 18 in good health. The rearrangement joins TRBV5-5 to TRBJ1-5; possibly TRBD1 for D (5 bases). Here the CDR3 DNA reads TGTGCCAGCAGCTTGGTTGTTCAGCCAGGGTATGAGCCCCAGCATTTT. Protein product: CASSLVVQPGYEPQHF.